The TCR beta chain under discussion was sequenced for a study of control samples from healthy donors and cancer patients. The repertoire was sequenced with immunoSEQ multiplex PCR; TCRdb's copy has only in-frame clones and lacks some. The sample lists 95,000 to 150,000 clones, just over 90% occurring once. This CDR3 has 16 residues. With V trimmed by 3 bases and J by 0 bases, 7 bases remained unmatched. Per germline, CDR1 LNHDA and CDR2 SQIVND (reference sequence). The sequenced sample was blood. The sequence derives from a woman between 18 and 29 years old in good health. The J gene is TRBJ1-1, the V gene TRBV19; 7 bases line up with TRBD1. CDR3 sequence reads: CASSIVAGGMNTEAFF. CDR3 in DNA: TGTGCCAGTAGTATTGTGGCAGGGGGGATGAACACTGAAGCTTTCTTT.